The 5 T cell receptor beta chains listed next were all sequenced from one sample in a study of technical replicates of blood from several donors. Using immunoSEQ multiplex PCR, the repertoire was profiled, and TCRdb retains in-frame clones only, with some absent. Among 95,000 or so clones listed, approximately 95% were seen once. The sequencing input was T cells isolated from PBMCs. The receptors were sampled from a human donor in good health.

The chain is built from TRBV13 and TRBJ2-5; TRBD2 aligns across 7 bases. The CDR3 totals 17 residues. V shed 3 bases, J shed 5 bases, and the junction held 15 bases outside the gene matches. Looked up from germline, CDR1 is PRHDT and CDR2 is FYEKMQ (reference sequence). CDR3 region: CASSFNPRGSFGETQYF. The CDR3 nucleotides read TGTGCCAGCAGCTTTAATCCTCGCGGGAGTTTCGGTGAGACCCAGTACTTC.

The genes are TRBV18 and TRBJ2-5; 9 nucleotides agree with TRBD1. This CDR3 has 16 residues. V was clipped by 4 bases and J by 2 bases; unmatched bases: 8. Germline V CDR1 and CDR2: KGHSH, LQKENI. The CDR3 loop reads CASSHPDRGVQETQYF. In DNA form, the CDR3 reads TGTGCCAGCTCACACCCGGACAGGGGTGTTCAAGAGACCCAGTACTTC. The full variable domain, its missing parts supplied by reference TRBV18 and TRBJ2-5, is NAGVMQNPRHLVRRRGQEARLRCSPMKGHSHVYWYRQLPEEGLKFMVYLQKENIIDESGMPKERFSAEFPKEGPSILRIQQVVRGDSAAYFCASSHPDRGVQETQYFGPGTRLLVL.

The rearrangement links TRBV27 to TRBJ2-3, with 8 bases matching TRBD2. Germline V gene data show CDR1 as MNHEY and CDR2 as SMNVEV (reference sequence). This CDR3 comprises 15 residues. V lost 8 bases, J lost 0 bases, and 7 bases stayed unmatched. In nucleotides, the CDR3 is TGTGCCAGCTCCAAGGGCGGGAGGAGCACAGATACGCAGTATTTT. Amino acid sequence: CASSKGGRSTDTQYF.

The chain is built from TRBV5-1 and TRBJ2-5, with TRBD2 matching over 9 bases. CDR3 length: 16 amino acids. Trimming removed 0 bases from V and 3 bases from J; junction bases left unmatched: 6. CDR1 and CDR2 (germline): SGHRS, YFSETQ. CDR3 region: CASSLVVAGDEETQYF. The CDR3 DNA is TGCGCCAGCAGCTTGGTAGTAGCGGGAGATGAAGAGACCCAGTACTTC.

The chain has TRBV28 and TRBJ1-1, with a possible D match to TRBD1 (5 bases). The germline gives CDR1 MDHEN, CDR2 SYDVKM. The CDR3 is 15 residues long. V lost 3 bases, J lost 5 bases, and 16 bases lay in between. CDR3 sequence: CASSLAPGLGTEAFF. CDR3 bases: TGTGCCAGCAGTTTGGCTCCAGGGCTGGGAACTGAAGCTTTCTTT.